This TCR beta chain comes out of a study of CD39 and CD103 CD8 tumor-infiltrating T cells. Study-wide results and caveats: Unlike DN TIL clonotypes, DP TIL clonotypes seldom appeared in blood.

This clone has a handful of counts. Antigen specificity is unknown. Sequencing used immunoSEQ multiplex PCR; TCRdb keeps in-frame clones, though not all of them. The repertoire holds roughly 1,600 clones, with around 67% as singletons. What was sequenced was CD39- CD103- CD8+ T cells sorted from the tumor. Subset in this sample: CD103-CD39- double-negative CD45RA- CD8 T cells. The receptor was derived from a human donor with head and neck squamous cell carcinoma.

This CDR3 reads CASSLETSGSYNEQFF. The DNA for the CDR3 is TGTGCCAGCAGCTTAGAGACTAGCGGATCCTACAATGAGCAGTTCTTC. V is TRBV7-8 and J is TRBJ2-1; 9 bases are shared with TRBD2. Germline V CDR1 and CDR2: SGHVS, FQNEAQ. The CDR3 extends over 16 amino acids. V dropped 1 base and J dropped 1; count of bases not matched to a gene: 2.